This T cell receptor beta chain comes out of a study of T cell repertoires in cytomegalovirus infection. Study context: It was recently identified HLA-C-restricted and well-studied HLA-B-restricted CMV epitopes that the study used. A matching HLA type, together with CMV infection, was signaled by public TCR beta signatures.

A single record per CDR3 protein comes from TCRdb applying MiXCR to the reads. Of some 480,000 distinct CDR3 sequences listed, about 33% were seen once; the top ten hold roughly a sixth. This clonotype was seen many times. What it binds is not known. Study-wide findings and caveats: Summed frequency of public TCR beta families distinguished CMV carriers with the relevant HLA. CMV-specific TCR beta clonotypes restricted by HLA-C dominated the ex vivo response.

V was shortened by 5 bases and J by 3 bases, with 13 bases between the two germline ends. The CDR3 loop spans 14 amino acids. Germline lookup yields CDR1 SGHTA and CDR2 FQGNSA. The sequencing here drew on cultured PBMCs, taken from culture after CMV antigen stimulation. This clonotype was sampled from a human donor in good health (CMV status not recorded). Some clones in this sample may be carry-over from other donors' samples. The chain is built from TRBV7-2 and TRBJ2-5; weak D call: TRBD2 (5 bases). CDR3 nucleotide sequence: TGTGCCAGCAGCCGCACTAGAGTTGAAGAGACCCAGTACTTC. Amino acids: CASSRTRVEETQYF.